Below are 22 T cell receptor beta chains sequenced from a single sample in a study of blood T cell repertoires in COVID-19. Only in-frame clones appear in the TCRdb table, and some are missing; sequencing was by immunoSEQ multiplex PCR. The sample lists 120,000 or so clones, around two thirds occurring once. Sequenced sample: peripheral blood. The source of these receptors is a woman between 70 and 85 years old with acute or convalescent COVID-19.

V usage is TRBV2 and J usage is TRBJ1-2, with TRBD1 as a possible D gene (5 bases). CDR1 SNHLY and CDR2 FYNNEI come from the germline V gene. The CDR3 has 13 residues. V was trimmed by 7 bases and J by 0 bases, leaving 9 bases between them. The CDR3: CASKMTANYGYTF. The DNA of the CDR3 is TGTGCCAGCAAGATGACAGCTAACTATGGCTACACCTTC.

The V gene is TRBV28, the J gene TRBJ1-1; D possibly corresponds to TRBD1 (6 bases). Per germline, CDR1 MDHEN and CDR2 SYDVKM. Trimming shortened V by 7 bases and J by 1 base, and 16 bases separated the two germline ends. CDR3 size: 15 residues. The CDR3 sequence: CASTLSDSSNTEAFF. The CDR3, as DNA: TGTGCCAGCACCTTATCGGACAGTTCGAACACTGAAGCTTTCTTT.

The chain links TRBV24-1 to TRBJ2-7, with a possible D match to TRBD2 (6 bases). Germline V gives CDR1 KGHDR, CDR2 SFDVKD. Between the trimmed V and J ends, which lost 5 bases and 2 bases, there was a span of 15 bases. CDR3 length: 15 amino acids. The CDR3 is CATSVSRRDPYEQYF. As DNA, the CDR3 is TGTGCCACCAGTGTTTCTCGGCGGGACCCCTACGAGCAGTACTTC.

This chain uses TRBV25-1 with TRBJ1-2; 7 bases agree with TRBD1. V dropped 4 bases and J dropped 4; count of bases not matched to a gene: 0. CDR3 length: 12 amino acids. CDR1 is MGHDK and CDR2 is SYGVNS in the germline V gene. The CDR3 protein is CASSGDSYGYTF. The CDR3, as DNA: TGTGCCAGCAGTGGGGACAGCTATGGCTACACCTTC.

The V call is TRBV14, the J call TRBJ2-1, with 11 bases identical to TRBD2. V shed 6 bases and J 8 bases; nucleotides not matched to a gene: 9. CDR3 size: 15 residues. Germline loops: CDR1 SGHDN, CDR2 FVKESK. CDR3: CASSRRLAGLDEQFF. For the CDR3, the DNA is TGTGCCAGCAGTCGACGACTAGCGGGATTGGATGAGCAGTTCTTC.

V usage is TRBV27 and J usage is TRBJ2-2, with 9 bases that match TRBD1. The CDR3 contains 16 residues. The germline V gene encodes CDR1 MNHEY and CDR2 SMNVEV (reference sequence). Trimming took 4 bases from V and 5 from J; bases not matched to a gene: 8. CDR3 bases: TGTGCCAGCAGTTCCTTCCGGGACAGGGTAACCGGGGAGCTGTTTTTT. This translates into CASSSFRDRVTGELFF.

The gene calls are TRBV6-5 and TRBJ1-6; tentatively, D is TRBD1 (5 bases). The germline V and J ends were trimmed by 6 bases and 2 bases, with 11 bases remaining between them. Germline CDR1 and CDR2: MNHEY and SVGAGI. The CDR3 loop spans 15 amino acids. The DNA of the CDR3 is TGTGCCAGCAGGGGGGGTAGGGCCTATAATTCACCCCTCCACTTT. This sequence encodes CASRGGRAYNSPLHF.

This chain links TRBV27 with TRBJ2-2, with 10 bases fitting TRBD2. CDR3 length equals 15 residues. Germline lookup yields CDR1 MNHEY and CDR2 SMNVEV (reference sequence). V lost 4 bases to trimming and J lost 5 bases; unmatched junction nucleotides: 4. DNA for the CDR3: TGTGCCAGCAGTTCAGCGGGGGGGGCAACCGGGGAGCTGTTTTTT. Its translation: CASSSAGGATGELFF.

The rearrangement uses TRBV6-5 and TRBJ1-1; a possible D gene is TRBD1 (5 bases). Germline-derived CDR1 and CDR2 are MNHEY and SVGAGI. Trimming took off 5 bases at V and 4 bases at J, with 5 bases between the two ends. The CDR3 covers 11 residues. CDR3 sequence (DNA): TGTGCCAGCAGTAGGGGCACTGAAGCTTTCTTT. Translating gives CASSRGTEAFF.

CDR3 nucleotide sequence: TGTGCCAGCGGCGGGACGAACACCGGGGAGCTGTTTTTT. It translates to CASGGTNTGELFF. This chain connects TRBV12-3 or TRBV12-4 to TRBJ2-2; TRBD2 might be the D (6 bases). The CDR3 covers 13 residues. V was trimmed by 8 bases and J by 0 bases, leaving 7 bases between them.

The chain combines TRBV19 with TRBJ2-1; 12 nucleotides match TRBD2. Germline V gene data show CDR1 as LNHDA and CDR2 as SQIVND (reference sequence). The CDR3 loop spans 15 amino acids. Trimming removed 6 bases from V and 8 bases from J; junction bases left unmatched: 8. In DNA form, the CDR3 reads TGTGCCAGTAGCCTACTAGCGGGAGGCCCCCATGAGCAGTTCTTC. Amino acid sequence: CASSLLAGGPHEQFF.

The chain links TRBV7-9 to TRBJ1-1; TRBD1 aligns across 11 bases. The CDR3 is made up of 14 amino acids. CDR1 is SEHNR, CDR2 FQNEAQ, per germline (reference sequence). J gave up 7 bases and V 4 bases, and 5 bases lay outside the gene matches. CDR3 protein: CASSSGQGASEAFF. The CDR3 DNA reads TGTGCCAGCAGCTCAGGACAGGGGGCGAGTGAAGCTTTCTTT.

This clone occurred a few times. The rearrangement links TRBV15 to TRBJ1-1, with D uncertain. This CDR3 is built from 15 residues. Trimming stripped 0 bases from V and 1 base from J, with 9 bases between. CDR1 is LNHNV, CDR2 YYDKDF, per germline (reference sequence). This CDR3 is CATSRDPSGNTEAFF. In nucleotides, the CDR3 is TGTGCCACCAGCAGAGATCCCTCGGGGAACACTGAAGCTTTCTTT.

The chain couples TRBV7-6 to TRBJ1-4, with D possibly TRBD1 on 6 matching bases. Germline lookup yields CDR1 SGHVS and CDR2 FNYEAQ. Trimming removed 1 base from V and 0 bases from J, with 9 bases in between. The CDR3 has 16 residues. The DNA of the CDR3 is TGTGCCAGCAGCTTAGAACAGGGTGCAACTAATGAAAAACTGTTTTTT. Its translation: CASSLEQGATNEKLFF.

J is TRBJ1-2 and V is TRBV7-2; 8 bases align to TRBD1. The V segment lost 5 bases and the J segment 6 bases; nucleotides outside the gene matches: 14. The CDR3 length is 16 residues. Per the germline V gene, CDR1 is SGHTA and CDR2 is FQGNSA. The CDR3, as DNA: TGTGCCAGCAGCCTCTTCCTGGAAATGACAGGGGATGGCTACACCTTC. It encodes CASSLFLEMTGDGYTF.

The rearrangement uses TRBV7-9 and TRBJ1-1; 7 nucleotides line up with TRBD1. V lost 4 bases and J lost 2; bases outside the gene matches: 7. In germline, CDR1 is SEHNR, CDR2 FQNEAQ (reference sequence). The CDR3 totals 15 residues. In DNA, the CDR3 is TGTGCCAGCAGCTCCAGGGGGAGAATCAACACTGAAGCTTTCTTT. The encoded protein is CASSSRGRINTEAFF.

This CDR3 reads CASSLGDSTDTQYF. CDR3 sequence (DNA): TGCGCCAGCAGCTTAGGGGATTCCACAGATACGCAGTATTTT. J is TRBJ2-3 and V is TRBV5-1; perhaps TRBD1 as D (5 bases). The CDR3 runs to 14 residues. The ends were cut back, 2 bases at V and 2 bases at J, with 9 bases in the middle. Germline assignment: CDR1 SGHRS and CDR2 YFSETQ.

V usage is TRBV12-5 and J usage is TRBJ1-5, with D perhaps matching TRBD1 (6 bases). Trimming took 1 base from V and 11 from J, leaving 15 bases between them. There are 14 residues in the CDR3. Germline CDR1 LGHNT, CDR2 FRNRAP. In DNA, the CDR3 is TGTGCTAGTGGTTTGGCACCGGCAGGGGTAGCCCAGCATTTT. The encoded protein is CASGLAPAGVAQHF.

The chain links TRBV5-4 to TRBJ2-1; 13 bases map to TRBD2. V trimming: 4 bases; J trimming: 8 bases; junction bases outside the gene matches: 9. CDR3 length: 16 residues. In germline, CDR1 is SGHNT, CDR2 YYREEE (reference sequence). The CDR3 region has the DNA TGTGCCAGCAGCGTGGGACTAGCGGGATTAGGGTATGAGCAGTTCTTC. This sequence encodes CASSVGLAGLGYEQFF.

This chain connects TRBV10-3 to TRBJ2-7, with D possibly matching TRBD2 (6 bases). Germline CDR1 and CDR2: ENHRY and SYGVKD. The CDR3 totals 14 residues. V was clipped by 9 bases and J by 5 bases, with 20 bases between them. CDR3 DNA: TGTGCCATTGGCGGGGCTAGTCTGAGCCACGAGCAGTACTTC. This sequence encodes CAIGGASLSHEQYF.

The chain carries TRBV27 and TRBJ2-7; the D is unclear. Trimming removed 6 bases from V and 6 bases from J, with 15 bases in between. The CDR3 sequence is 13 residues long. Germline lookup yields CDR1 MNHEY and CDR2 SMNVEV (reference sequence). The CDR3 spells CASRFSPGSEQYF. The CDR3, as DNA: TGTGCCAGCAGATTTTCCCCGGGTTCCGAGCAGTACTTC.

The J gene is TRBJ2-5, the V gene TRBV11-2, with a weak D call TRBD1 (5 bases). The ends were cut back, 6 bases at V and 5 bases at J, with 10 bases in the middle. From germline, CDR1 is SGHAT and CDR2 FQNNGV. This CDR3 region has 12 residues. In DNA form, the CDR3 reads TGTGCCAGCAGGACCGCAGGGGAGACCCAGTACTTC. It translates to CASRTAGETQYF.